Below are 5 T cell receptor beta chains sequenced from a single sample in a study of cytomegalovirus exposure and HLA in healthy donors. PCR employed 60 Vbeta and 13 Jbeta primers. Some clones are missing from TCRdb's copy, which holds only in-frame ones; the method was immunoSEQ multiplex PCR. The sample contains 150,000 to 200,000 clones, approximately 81% of which appear only once. Material: PBMCs. The receptors were sampled from a woman aged 45-65 years in good health and CMV-seronegative.

This clone was seen just once. The chain combines TRBV4-2 with TRBJ2-7; 7 nucleotides match TRBD1. The germline V gene encodes CDR1 LGHNA and CDR2 YNFKEQ. V shed 0 bases and J 4 bases; nucleotides not matched to a gene: 9. This CDR3 contains 16 residues. Written as DNA, the CDR3 is TGTGCCAGCAGCCAAGATTGGCAGGGGGTACTTTACGAGCAGTACTTC. The encoded protein is CASSQDWQGVLYEQYF.

This clone was seen only a few times. This chain links TRBV15 with TRBJ1-2; 7 positions agree with TRBD1. The trim removed 0 bases at V and 8 bases at J, leaving 9 bases unmatched. This CDR3 comprises 15 residues. Germline-derived CDR1 and CDR2 are LNHNV and YYDKDF (reference sequence). CDR3 residues: CATSRDWVQGMGYTF. As DNA, the CDR3 is TGTGCCACCAGCAGAGATTGGGTACAGGGGATGGGCTACACCTTC.

The genes are TRBV30 and TRBJ1-1; 7 nucleotides agree with TRBD1. Unmatched junction bases numbered 4, after V lost 0 bases and J lost 6 bases. Germline values: CDR1 GTSNPN, CDR2 SVGIG (reference sequence). This CDR3 contains 13 residues. This CDR3 is CAWSVVRGAEAFF. The CDR3 DNA reads TGTGCCTGGAGTGTTGTCAGGGGGGCTGAAGCTTTCTTT.

V usage is TRBV11-1 and J usage is TRBJ2-1; 7 nucleotides match TRBD2. V lost 1 base to trimming and J lost 6 bases; unmatched junction nucleotides: 9. The CDR3 runs 16 residues. The germline gives CDR1 SGHAT, CDR2 FQDESV (reference sequence). The CDR3 DNA is TGTGCCAGCAGCTTAGTTGGGCTAGCGGAATCCAATGAGCAGTTCTTC. This codes for CASSLVGLAESNEQFF.

The chain links TRBV19 to TRBJ1-6; TRBD1 matches 9 bases. The CDR3 covers 13 residues. Germline CDR1 and CDR2: LNHDA and SQIVND (reference sequence). The junction had 4 bases not matched to a gene; V was cut back by 8 bases and J by 8 bases. The CDR3 here is CASEGQGYSPLHF. In nucleotides, the CDR3 is TGTGCCAGTGAGGGACAGGGTTATTCACCCCTCCACTTT.